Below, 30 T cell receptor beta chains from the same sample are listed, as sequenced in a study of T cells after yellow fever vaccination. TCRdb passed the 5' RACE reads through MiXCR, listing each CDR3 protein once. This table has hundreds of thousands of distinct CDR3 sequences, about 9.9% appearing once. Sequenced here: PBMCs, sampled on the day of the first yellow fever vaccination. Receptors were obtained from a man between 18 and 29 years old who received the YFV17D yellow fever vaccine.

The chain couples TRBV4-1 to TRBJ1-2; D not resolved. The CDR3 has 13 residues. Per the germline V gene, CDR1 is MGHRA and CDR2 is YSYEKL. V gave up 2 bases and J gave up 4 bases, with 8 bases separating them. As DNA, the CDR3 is TGCGCCAGCAGCCAATTAGTCGGCTATGGCTACACCTTC. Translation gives CASSQLVGYGYTF.

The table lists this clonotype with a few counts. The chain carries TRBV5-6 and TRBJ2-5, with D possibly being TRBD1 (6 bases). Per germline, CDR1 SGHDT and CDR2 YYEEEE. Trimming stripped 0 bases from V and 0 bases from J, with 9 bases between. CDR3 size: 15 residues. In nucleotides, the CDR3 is TGTGCCAGCAGCTTGGCCAGGGGAAACCAAGAGACCCAGTACTTC. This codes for CASSLARGNQETQYF.

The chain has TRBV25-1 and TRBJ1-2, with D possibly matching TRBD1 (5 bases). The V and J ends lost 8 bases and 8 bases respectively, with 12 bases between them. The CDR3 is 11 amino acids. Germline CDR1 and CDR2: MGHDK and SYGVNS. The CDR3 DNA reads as TGTGCCAGCGGGGGTGGCTCCGGCTACACCTTC. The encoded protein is CASGGGSGYTF.

CDR3 coding DNA: TGCAGTGCTAGTCGGGGGACTAGCGGGGGGGCGGCTGAGCAGTTCTTC. It yields the protein CSASRGTSGGAAEQFF. The chain uses TRBV20-1 and TRBJ2-1; 16 nucleotides align to TRBD2. V gave up 3 bases and J gave up 9 bases; unmatched junction bases: 8. CDR1 is DFQATT, CDR2 SNEGSKA, per germline (reference sequence). CDR3 length: 16 amino acids.

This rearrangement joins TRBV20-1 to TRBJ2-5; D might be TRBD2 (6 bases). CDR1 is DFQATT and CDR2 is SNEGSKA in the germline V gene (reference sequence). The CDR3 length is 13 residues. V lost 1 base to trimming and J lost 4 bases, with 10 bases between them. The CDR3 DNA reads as TGCAGTGCTAGAGGTCGGAGGGCAGAGACCCAGTACTTC. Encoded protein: CSARGRRAETQYF.

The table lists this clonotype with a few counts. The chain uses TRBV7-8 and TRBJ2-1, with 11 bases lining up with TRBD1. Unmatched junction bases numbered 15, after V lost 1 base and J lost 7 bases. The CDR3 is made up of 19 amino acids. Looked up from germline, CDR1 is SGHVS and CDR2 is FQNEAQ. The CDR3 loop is CASSLVSDRGLKVLNEQFF. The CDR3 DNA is TGTGCCAGCAGCTTAGTTTCGGACAGGGGGCTAAAAGTCCTTAATGAGCAGTTCTTC.

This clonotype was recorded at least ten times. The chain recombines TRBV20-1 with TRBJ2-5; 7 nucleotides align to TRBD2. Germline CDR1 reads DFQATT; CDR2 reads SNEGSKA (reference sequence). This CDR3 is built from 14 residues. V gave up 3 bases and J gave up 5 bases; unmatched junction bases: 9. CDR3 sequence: CSARSGLDRETQYF. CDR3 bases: TGCAGTGCTAGGTCCGGACTAGATCGGGAGACCCAGTACTTC.

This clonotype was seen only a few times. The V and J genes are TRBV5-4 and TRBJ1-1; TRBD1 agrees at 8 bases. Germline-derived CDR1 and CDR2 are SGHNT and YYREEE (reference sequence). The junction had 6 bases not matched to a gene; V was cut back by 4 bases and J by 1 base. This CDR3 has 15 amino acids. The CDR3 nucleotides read TGTGCCAGCAGCGGGGGACAGGCCGGGAACACTGAAGCTTTCTTT. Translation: CASSGGQAGNTEAFF.

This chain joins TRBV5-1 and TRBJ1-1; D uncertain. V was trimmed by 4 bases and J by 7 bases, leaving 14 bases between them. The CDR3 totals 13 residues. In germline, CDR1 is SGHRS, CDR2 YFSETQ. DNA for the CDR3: TGCGCCAGCAGCCCCGGAGGCGTCCTTGAAGCTTTCTTT. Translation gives CASSPGGVLEAFF. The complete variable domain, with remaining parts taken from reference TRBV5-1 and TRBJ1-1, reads KAGVTQTPRYLIKTRGQQVTLSCSPISGHRSVSWYQQTPGQGLQFLFEYFSETQRNKGNFPGRFSGRQFSNSRSEMNVSTLELGDSALYLCASSPGGVLEAFFGQGTRLTVV.

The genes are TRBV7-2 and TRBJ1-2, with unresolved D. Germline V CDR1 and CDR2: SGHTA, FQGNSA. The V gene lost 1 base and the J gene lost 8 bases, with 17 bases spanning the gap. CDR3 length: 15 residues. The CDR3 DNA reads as TGTGCCAGCAGCTTAGGTTTAGATTCAATCTTGGGCTACACCTTC. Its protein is CASSLGLDSILGYTF.

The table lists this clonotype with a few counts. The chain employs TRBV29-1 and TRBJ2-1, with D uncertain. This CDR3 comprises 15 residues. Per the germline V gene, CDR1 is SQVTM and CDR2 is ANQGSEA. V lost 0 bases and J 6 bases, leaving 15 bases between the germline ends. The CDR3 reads CSVEDEKGVFNEQFF. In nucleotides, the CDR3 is TGCAGCGTTGAAGATGAGAAAGGAGTTTTCAATGAGCAGTTCTTC.

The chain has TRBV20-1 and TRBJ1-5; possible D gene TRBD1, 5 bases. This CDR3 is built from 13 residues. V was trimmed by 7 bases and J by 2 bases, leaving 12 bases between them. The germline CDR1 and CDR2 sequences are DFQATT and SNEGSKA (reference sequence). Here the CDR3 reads CSGSGDGNQPQHF. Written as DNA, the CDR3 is TGCAGTGGAAGCGGGGACGGCAATCAGCCCCAGCATTTT.

CDR3 sequence reads: CASSIYLVSGTQYF. As DNA, the CDR3 is TGTGCCAGTAGTATCTACCTGGTTTCTGGTACGCAGTATTTT. The chain employs TRBV19 and TRBJ2-3, with no clear D. Germline V CDR1 and CDR2: LNHDA, SQIVND (reference sequence). The CDR3 is made up of 14 amino acids. Trimming cost V 3 bases and J 8 bases, with 15 bases left between them.

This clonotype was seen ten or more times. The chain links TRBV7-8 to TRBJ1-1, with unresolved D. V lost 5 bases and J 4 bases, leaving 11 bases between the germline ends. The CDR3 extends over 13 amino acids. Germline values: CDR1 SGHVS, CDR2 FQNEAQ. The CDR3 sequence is CASSVDLSTEAFF. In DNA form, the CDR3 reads TGTGCCAGCAGCGTAGACCTGAGCACTGAAGCTTTCTTT.

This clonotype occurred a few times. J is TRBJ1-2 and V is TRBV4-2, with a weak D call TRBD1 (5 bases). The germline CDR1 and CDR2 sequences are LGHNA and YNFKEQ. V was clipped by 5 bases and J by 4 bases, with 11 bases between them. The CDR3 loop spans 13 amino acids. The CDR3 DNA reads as TGTGCCAGCAGCGTGGGACCATCCTATGGCTACACCTTC. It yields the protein CASSVGPSYGYTF.

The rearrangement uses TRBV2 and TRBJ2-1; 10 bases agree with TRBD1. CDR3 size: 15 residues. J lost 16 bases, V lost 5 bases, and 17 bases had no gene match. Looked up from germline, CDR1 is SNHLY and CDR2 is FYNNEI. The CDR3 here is CASSQTRDRGTINFF. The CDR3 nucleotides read TGTGCCAGCAGTCAGACTCGGGACAGGGGTACGATTAATTTCTTC.

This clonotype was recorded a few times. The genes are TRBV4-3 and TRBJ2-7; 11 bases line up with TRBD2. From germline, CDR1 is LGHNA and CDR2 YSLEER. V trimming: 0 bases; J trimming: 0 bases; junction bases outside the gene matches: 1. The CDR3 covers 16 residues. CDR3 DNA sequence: TGCGCCAGCAGCCAAGATCTAGCGGGGGGCTCCTACGAGCAGTACTTC. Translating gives CASSQDLAGGSYEQYF.

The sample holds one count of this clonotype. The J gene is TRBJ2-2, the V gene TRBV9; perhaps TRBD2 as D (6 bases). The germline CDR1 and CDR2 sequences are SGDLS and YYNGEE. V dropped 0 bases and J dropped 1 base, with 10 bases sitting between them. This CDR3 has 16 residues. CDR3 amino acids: CASSVETAGNTGELFF. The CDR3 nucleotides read TGTGCCAGCAGCGTAGAGACAGCGGGGAACACCGGGGAGCTGTTTTTT.

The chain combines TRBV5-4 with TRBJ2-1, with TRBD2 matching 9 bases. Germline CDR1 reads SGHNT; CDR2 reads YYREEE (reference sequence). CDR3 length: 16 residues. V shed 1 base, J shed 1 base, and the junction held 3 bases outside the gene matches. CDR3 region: CASSLRAGGSYNEQFF. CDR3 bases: TGTGCCAGCAGCTTGAGAGCGGGGGGATCCTACAATGAGCAGTTCTTC.

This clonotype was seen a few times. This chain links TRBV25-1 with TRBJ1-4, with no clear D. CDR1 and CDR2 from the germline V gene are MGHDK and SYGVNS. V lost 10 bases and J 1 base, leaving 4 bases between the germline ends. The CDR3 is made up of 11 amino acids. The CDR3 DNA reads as TGTGCCACCGAAACTAATGAAAAACTGTTTTTT. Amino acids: CATETNEKLFF.

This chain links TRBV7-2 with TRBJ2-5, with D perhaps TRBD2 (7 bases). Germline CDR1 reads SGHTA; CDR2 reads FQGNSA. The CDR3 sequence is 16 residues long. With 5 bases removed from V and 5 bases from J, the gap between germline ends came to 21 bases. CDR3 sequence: CASSPRRGGHEETQYF. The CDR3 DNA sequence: TGTGCCAGCAGCCCTCGGAGGGGGGGCCACGAGGAGACCCAGTACTTC. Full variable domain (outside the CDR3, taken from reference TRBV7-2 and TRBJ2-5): GAGVSQSPSNKVTEKGKDVELRCDPISGHTALYWYRQSLGQGLEFLIYFQGNSAPDKSGLPSDRFSAERTGGSVSTLTIQRTQQEDSAVYLCASSPRRGGHEETQYFGPGTRLLVL.

CDR3 nucleotides: TGTGCCAGCAGCCAAGAAATGGGACTAGACCGCTACGAGCAGTACTTC. Its protein is CASSQEMGLDRYEQYF. The chain has TRBV3-1 and TRBJ2-7; 8 bases map to TRBD2. The CDR3 loop spans 16 amino acids. CDR1 and CDR2 (germline): LGHDT, YNNKEL (reference sequence). V lost 0 bases and J lost 3; bases outside the gene matches: 7.

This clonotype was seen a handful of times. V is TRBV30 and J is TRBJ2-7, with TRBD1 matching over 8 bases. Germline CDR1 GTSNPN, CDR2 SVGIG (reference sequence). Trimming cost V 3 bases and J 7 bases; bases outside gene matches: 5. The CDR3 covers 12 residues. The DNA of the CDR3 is TGTGCCTGGAGCCAGGGGGCGCGGGAGCAGTACTTC. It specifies CAWSQGAREQYF.

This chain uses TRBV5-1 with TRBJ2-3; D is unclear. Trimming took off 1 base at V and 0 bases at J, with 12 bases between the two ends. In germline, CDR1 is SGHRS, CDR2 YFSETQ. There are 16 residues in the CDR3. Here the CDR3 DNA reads TGCGCCAGCAGCTTGTCCCCGTCGGGTAGCACAGATACGCAGTATTTT. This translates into CASSLSPSGSTDTQYF. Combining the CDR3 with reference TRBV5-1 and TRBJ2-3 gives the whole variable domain KAGVTQTPRYLIKTRGQQVTLSCSPISGHRSVSWYQQTPGQGLQFLFEYFSETQRNKGNFPGRFSGRQFSNSRSEMNVSTLELGDSALYLCASSLSPSGSTDTQYFGPGTRLTVL.

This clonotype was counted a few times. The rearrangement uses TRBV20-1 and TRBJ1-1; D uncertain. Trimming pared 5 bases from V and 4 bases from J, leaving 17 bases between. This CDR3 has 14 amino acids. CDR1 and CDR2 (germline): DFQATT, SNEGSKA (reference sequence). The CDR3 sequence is CSAQRVNRGTEAFF. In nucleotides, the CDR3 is TGCAGTGCTCAACGGGTCAACCGCGGCACTGAAGCTTTCTTT.

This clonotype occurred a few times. CDR3 nucleotide sequence: TGTGCCAGCAATTTCGGGAGGGGACTGGATACGCAGTATTTT. It specifies CASNFGRGLDTQYF. The chain has TRBV28 and TRBJ2-3; 8 bases map to TRBD2. CDR3 size: 14 residues. From germline, CDR1 is MDHEN and CDR2 SYDVKM. The V segment lost 7 bases and the J segment 6 bases; nucleotides outside the gene matches: 9. The full variable domain, with the rest looked up from reference TRBV28 and TRBJ2-3, is DVKVTQSSRYLVKRTGEKVFLECVQDMDHENMFWYRQDPGLGLRLIYFSYDVKMKEKGDIPEGYSVSREKKERFSLILESASTNQTSMYLCASNFGRGLDTQYFGPGTRLTVL.

In DNA form, the CDR3 reads TGCGCCAGCAGCCACACAGTATCGGGTAACTATGGCTACACCTTC. Translation gives CASSHTVSGNYGYTF. The chain employs TRBV4-3 and TRBJ1-2; D is undetermined. Germline lookup yields CDR1 LGHNA and CDR2 YSLEER. CDR3 size: 15 residues. V gave up 3 bases and J gave up 1 base, with 12 bases separating them.

In DNA form, the CDR3 reads TGTGCCAGCAGCCTCGGGGGGGCTTCCGACAATGAGCAGTTCTTC. Translated: CASSLGGASDNEQFF. The J gene is TRBJ2-1, the V gene TRBV4-2; 8 nucleotides align to TRBD2. The V segment lost 4 bases and the J segment 5 bases; nucleotides outside the gene matches: 7. This CDR3 is built from 15 residues. CDR1 is LGHNA, CDR2 YNFKEQ, per germline.

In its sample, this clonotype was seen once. In DNA, the CDR3 is TGTGCCATCAGTGAGTCTCAGACCAACACCGGGGAGCTGTTTTTT. It translates to CAISESQTNTGELFF. The chain employs TRBV10-3 and TRBJ2-2; D remains unclear. Germline CDR1 is ENHRY and CDR2 is SYGVKD. V lost 0 bases and J 2 bases, leaving 7 bases between the germline ends. This CDR3 is 15 amino acids long.

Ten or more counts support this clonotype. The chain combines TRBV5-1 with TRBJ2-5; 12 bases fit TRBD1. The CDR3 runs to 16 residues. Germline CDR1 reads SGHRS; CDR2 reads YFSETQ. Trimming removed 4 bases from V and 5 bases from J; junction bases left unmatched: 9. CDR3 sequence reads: CASSRGGTGGSETQYF. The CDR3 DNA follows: TGCGCCAGCAGCCGGGGTGGGACAGGGGGCTCGGAGACCCAGTACTTC.